The sequence of this T cell receptor beta chain was determined in a study of Graves' ophthalmopathy and Graves' hyperthyroidism. Study results and caveats: At roughly 67% sensitivity and approximately 72% specificity, the model predicted progression of the ophthalmopathy.

RNA transcripts were the template, and TCR beta CDR3 regions were amplified from them. HTBI primers served in a first-round RT-PCR, which a second-round multiplex PCR followed. TCRdb used MiXCR to reprocess the multiplex PCR reads, holding one entry per CDR3 protein. The table has about 220,000 distinct CDR3 sequences, roughly 21% seen once. The table lists this clonotype with many counts. Its target is unknown. There are 19 residues in the CDR3. Germline CDR1 KGHDR, CDR2 SFDVKD. V dropped 2 bases and J dropped 4; count of bases not matched to a gene: 16. The sequencing input was peripheral blood. The clonotype comes from a woman aged 45-59 years with Graves' ophthalmopathy. This chain joins TRBV24-1 and TRBJ2-5; TRBD1 agrees at 9 bases. This chain's CDR3 is CATSDSQTTRTGEGETQYF. CDR3 nucleotide sequence: TGTGCCACCAGTGATTCCCAAACCACCCGGACAGGGGAAGGAGAGACCCAGTACTTC.